The 4 T cell receptor beta chains reported below all come from one sample, sequenced in a study of T cell responses to AZD1222 COVID-19 vaccine. Sequenced by immunoSEQ multiplex PCR; TCRdb stores in-frame clones only, minus some. Of tens of thousands of clones listed, 87% were seen once; the top ten hold less than 20%. This sample comprised peripheral blood, obtained 28 days after the second AZD1222 dose. The receptors here all came from an adult who received the AZD1222 COVID-19 vaccine.

The chain links TRBV7-8 to TRBJ1-6, with D possibly being TRBD1 (5 bases). Germline CDR1 SGHVS, CDR2 FQNEAQ. This CDR3 is 16 amino acids long. Between the trimmed V and J ends, which lost 0 bases and 8 bases, there was a span of 14 bases. The CDR3 DNA follows: TGTGCCAGCAGCTTAGCTCGGGGTGGGGGTTATTCACCCCTCCACTTT. The encoded protein is CASSLARGGGYSPLHF.

The table lists this clone with a few counts. The chain joins TRBV4-3 to TRBJ2-7, with 10 bases that match TRBD2. Germline CDR1 and CDR2: LGHNA and YSLEER. The CDR3 is 16 amino acids. J was trimmed by 3 bases and V by 0 bases; bases with no gene match: 5. This CDR3 reads CASSQDRLAGVYEQYF. DNA for the CDR3: TGCGCCAGCAGCCAAGATAGGCTAGCGGGGGTCTACGAGCAGTACTTC.

The V gene is TRBV6-1, the J gene TRBJ2-7, with D unclear. Trimming cost V 1 base and J 0 bases, with 4 bases left between them. Looked up from germline, CDR1 is MNHNS and CDR2 is SASEGT. The CDR3 sequence is 13 residues long. The CDR3 DNA reads TGTGCCAGCAGTGAAGGAAGCTCCTACGAGCAGTACTTC. It specifies CASSEGSSYEQYF.

The chain is built from TRBV3-1 (or the pseudogene TRBV3-2) and TRBJ1-3, with 7 bases identical to TRBD1. After removal of 3 bases from V and 2 bases from J, the junction contained 7 bases not matched to a gene. The CDR3 runs to 16 residues. CDR1 is LGHDT, CDR2 YNNKEL, per germline (reference sequence). This CDR3 is CASSHLGTAPGNTIYF. The CDR3 region has the DNA TGTGCCAGCAGCCATTTAGGGACAGCGCCTGGAAACACCATATATTTT.